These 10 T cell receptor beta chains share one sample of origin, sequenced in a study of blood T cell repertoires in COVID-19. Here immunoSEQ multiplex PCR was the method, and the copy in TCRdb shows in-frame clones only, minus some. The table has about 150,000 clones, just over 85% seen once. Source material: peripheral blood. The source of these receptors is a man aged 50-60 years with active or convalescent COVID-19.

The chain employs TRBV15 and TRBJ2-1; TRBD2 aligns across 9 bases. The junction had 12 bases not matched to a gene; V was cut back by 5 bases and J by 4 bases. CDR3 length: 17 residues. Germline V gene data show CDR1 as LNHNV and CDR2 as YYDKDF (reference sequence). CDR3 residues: CATSSPPLAGPYNEQFF. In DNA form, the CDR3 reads TGTGCCACCAGCTCGCCCCCACTAGCGGGCCCTTACAATGAGCAGTTCTTC. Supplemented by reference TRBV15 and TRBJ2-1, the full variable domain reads DAMVIQNPRYQVTQFGKPVTLSCSQTLNHNVMYWYQQKSSQAPKLLFHYYDKDFNNEADTPDNFQSRRPNTSFCFLDIRSPGLGDTAMYLCATSSPPLAGPYNEQFFGPGTRLTVL.

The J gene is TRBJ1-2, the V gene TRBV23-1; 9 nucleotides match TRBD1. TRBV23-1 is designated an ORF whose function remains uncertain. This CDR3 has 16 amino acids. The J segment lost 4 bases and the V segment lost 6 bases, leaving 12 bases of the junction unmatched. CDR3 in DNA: TGCGCCAGCAGAGATTCCGGGACAGGGAACTGCTATGGCTACACCTTC. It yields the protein CASRDSGTGNCYGYTF.

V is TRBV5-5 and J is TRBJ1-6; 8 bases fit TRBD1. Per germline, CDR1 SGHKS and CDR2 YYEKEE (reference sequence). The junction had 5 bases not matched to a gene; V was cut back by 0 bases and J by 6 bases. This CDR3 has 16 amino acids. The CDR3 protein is CASSLGMDRANSPLHF. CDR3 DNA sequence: TGTGCCAGCAGCTTGGGTATGGACAGGGCTAATTCACCCCTCCACTTT.

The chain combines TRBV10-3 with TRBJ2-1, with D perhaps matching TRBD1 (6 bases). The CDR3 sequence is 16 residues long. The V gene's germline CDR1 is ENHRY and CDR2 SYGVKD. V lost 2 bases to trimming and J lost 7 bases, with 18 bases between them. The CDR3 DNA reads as TGTGCCATCAGTGAGGCCGGGACACCCCGCCCGAATGAGCAGTTCTTC. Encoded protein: CAISEAGTPRPNEQFF.

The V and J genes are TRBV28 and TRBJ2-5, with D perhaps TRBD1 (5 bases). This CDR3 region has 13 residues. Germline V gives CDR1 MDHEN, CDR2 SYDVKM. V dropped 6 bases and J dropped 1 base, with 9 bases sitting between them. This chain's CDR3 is CASSRQSQETQYF. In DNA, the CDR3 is TGTGCCAGCAGCCGACAGAGCCAAGAGACCCAGTACTTC.

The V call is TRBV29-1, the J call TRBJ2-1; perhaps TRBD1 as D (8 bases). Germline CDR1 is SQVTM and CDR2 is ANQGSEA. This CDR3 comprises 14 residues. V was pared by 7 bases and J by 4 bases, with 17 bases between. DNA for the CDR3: TGCAGCGCCATGCGGGGGACAGGTTACAATGAGCAGTTCTTC. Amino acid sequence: CSAMRGTGYNEQFF.

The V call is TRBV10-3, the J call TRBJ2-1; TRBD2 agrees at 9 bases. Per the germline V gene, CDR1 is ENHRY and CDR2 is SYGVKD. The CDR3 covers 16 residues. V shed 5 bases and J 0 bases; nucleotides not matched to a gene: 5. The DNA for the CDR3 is TGTGCCATCAGTCGACTAGCGGAGAGCTCCTACAATGAGCAGTTCTTC. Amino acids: CAISRLAESSYNEQFF.

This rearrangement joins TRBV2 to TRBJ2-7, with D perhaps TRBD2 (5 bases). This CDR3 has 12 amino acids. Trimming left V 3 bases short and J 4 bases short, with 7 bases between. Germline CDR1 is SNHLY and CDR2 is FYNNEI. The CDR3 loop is CASSEREYEQYF. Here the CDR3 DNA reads TGTGCCAGCAGTGAGAGGGAGTACGAGCAGTACTTC. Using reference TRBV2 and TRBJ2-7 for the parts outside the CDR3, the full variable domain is EPEVTQTPSHQVTQMGQEVILRCVPISNHLYFYWYRQILGQKVEFLVSFYNNEISEKSEIFDDQFSVERPDGSNFTLKIRSTKLEDSAMYFCASSEREYEQYFGPGTRLTVT.

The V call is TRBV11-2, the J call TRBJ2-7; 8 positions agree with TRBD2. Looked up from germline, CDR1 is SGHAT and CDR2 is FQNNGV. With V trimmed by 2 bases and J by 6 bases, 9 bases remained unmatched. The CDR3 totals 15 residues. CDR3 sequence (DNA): TGTGCCAGCAGCTTATTAGGGACTAGGGGTTCCGAGCAGTACTTC. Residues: CASSLLGTRGSEQYF.

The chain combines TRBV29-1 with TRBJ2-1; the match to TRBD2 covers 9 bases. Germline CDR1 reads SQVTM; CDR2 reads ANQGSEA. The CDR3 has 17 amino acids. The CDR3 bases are TGCAGACCTCTTTGGCTAGCGGGAACCTCATTCTACAATGAGCAGTTCTTC. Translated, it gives CRPLWLAGTSFYNEQFF.